Below are 14 T cell receptor beta chains sequenced from a single sample in a study of spatial heterogeneity in lung cancer. TCRdb recomputed calls from the 5' RACE reads with MiXCR, one row per CDR3 protein. The table records tens of thousands of distinct CDR3 sequences, around 12% of them present only once. Time point noted: sample taken at primary tumor resection. Tumor, nontumor lung or frozen PBMC supplied whole RNA that was sequenced unsorted. Sequencing was performed on PBMCs, taken at surgery. The receptors originated from a male donor with early-stage non-small cell lung cancer.

This clonotype was detected a few times. V gene TRBV25-1 combines with J gene TRBJ2-5, with 8 bases identical to TRBD1. This CDR3 spans 14 amino acids. Germline CDR1 MGHDK, CDR2 SYGVNS. Trimming took 5 bases from V and 5 from J; bases not matched to a gene: 7. CDR3 amino acids: CASSQGQGKETQYF. The CDR3, as DNA: TGTGCCAGCAGTCAAGGACAGGGAAAGGAGACCCAGTACTTC.

The CDR3 loop reads CAIGPGQAADTQYF. In DNA, the CDR3 is TGTGCCATCGGACCGGGACAGGCAGCAGATACGCAGTATTTT. The chain is built from TRBV10-3 and TRBJ2-3; TRBD1 matches at 8 bases. V lost 8 bases and J lost 4; bases outside the gene matches: 8. This CDR3 spans 14 amino acids. The germline V gene encodes CDR1 ENHRY and CDR2 SYGVKD.

This chain uses TRBV6-6 with TRBJ2-6; TRBD2 matches at 11 bases. This CDR3 spans 16 amino acids. CDR1 and CDR2 (germline): MNHNY, SVGAGI (reference sequence). V trimming: 6 bases; J trimming: 4 bases; junction bases outside the gene matches: 5. The CDR3 nucleotides read TGTGCCAGCAGCCAGGGACTAGCGGAAGGGGCCAACGTCCTGACTTTC. Amino acid sequence: CASSQGLAEGANVLTF.

This clonotype has just a few counts. J is TRBJ2-2 and V is TRBV14, with unresolved D. The ends were cut back, 4 bases at V and 5 bases at J, with 11 bases in the middle. This CDR3 has 14 amino acids. Germline V gene sequence: CDR1 SGHDN, CDR2 FVKESK. CDR3 sequence reads: CASSRGAGTGELFF. CDR3 in DNA: TGTGCCAGCAGCCGAGGAGCTGGTACCGGGGAGCTGTTTTTT.

This clonotype has a handful of counts. The chain couples TRBV20-1 to TRBJ2-1; tentatively, D is TRBD2 (6 bases). V dropped 5 bases and J dropped 4 bases, with 24 bases sitting between them. The CDR3 consists of 17 residues. Germline values: CDR1 DFQATT, CDR2 SNEGSKA (reference sequence). In DNA, the CDR3 is TGCAGTGCTTTCCCGGTTGGCGGGGCCGGTTGGTACAATGAGCAGTTCTTC. It specifies CSAFPVGGAGWYNEQFF.

V and J are TRBV6-6 and TRBJ1-5; D is possibly TRBD1 (6 bases). CDR1 is MNHNY and CDR2 is SVGAGI in the germline V gene (reference sequence). The V and J ends lost 2 bases and 1 base respectively, with 12 bases between them. This CDR3 has 16 residues. The CDR3 DNA sequence: TGTGCCAGCAGTTACCCCGGGGGGGCGAGCAATCAGCCCCAGCATTTT. It yields the protein CASSYPGGASNQPQHF.

This clonotype was picked up a small number of times. The chain has TRBV3-1 and TRBJ1-5; D is possibly TRBD1 (6 bases). V was pared by 5 bases and J by 5 bases, with 10 bases between. The CDR3 runs to 13 residues. The germline CDR1 and CDR2 sequences are LGHDT and YNNKEL (reference sequence). The CDR3 DNA reads TGTGCCAGCAGCGGGGGCCAGCATCAGCCCCAGCATTTT. It specifies CASSGGQHQPQHF.

The rearrangement links TRBV3-1 to TRBJ1-5, with D possibly being TRBD1 (6 bases). Trimming took off 4 bases at V and 0 bases at J, with 10 bases between the two ends. Per germline, CDR1 LGHDT and CDR2 YNNKEL (reference sequence). CDR3 length: 15 residues. CDR3 DNA: TGTGCCAGCAGCCTCAGGGGCCTTAGCAATCAGCCCCAGCATTTT. Its translation is CASSLRGLSNQPQHF.

This clonotype was seen many times. V usage is TRBV29-1 and J usage is TRBJ2-1; possible D gene TRBD2, 7 bases. Germline-derived CDR1 and CDR2 are SQVTM and ANQGSEA. CDR3 length: 12 amino acids. V lost 8 bases and J lost 6, with 14 bases in between. The CDR3 spells CSSQGGGNEQFF. CDR3 nucleotides: TGCAGCTCCCAGGGAGGGGGCAATGAGCAGTTCTTC.

This rearrangement joins TRBV11-3 to TRBJ2-5; 13 positions agree with TRBD2. Germline V lookup: CDR1 SGHNT, CDR2 YENEEA. The CDR3 runs 16 residues. The V gene end was trimmed by 1 base and the J gene end by 3 bases; junction bases not matched to a gene: 2. The CDR3 reads CASSLGTSGGEETQYF. In nucleotides, the CDR3 is TGTGCCAGCAGCTTAGGGACTAGCGGGGGCGAAGAGACCCAGTACTTC.

This clonotype occurred a few times. The chain couples TRBV10-3 to TRBJ2-1; 12 bases are shared with TRBD2. J gave up 0 bases and V 0 bases, and 6 bases lay outside the gene matches. Germline CDR1 ENHRY, CDR2 SYGVKD. CDR3 size: 19 residues. CDR3 sequence: CAISESTSGGMSSYNEQFF. CDR3 nucleotide sequence: TGTGCCATCAGTGAGTCGACTAGCGGGGGTATGAGCTCCTACAATGAGCAGTTCTTC.

This clonotype was found many times. V is TRBV7-6 and J is TRBJ1-5, with D possibly matching TRBD1 (5 bases). Between the trimmed V and J ends, which lost 4 bases and 7 bases, there was a span of 14 bases. Germline CDR1 SGHVS, CDR2 FNYEAQ. The CDR3 consists of 14 residues. CDR3 region: CASSSLGGDQPQHF. The CDR3, as DNA: TGTGCCAGCAGCTCATTAGGCGGGGACCAGCCCCAGCATTTT.

This clonotype was counted a few times. This chain connects TRBV20-1 to TRBJ1-5; D is perhaps TRBD1 (5 bases). Germline CDR1 DFQATT, CDR2 SNEGSKA (reference sequence). Between the trimmed V and J ends, which lost 5 bases and 4 bases, there was a span of 18 bases. This CDR3 spans 15 amino acids. The CDR3 DNA reads TGCAGTGCTGGGGGTATGGGGGGATCGAATCAGCCCCAGCATTTT. Its protein product is CSAGGMGGSNQPQHF.

This clonotype was counted a few times. This sequence joins TRBV18 and TRBJ1-1, with D perhaps TRBD1 (5 bases). Trimming stripped 3 bases from V and 1 base from J, with 9 bases between. The germline CDR1 and CDR2 sequences are KGHSH and LQKENI. The CDR3 is made up of 14 amino acids. CDR3 DNA sequence: TGTGCCAGCTCACCCCAGGGCGAGAACACTGAAGCTTTCTTT. Translating gives CASSPQGENTEAFF.